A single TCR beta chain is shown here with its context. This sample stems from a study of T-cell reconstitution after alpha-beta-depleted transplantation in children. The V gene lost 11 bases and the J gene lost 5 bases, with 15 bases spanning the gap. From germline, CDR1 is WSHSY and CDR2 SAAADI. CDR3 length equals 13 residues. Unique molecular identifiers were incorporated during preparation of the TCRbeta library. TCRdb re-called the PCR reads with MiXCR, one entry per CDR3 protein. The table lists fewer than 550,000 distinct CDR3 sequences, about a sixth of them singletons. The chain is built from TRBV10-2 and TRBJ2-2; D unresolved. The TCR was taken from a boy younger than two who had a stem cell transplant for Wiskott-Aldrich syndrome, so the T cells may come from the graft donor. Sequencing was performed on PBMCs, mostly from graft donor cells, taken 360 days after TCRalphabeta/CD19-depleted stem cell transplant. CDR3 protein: CASIYVETGELFF. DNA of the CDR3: TGCGCCTCGATTTATGTGGAGACCGGGGAGCTGTTTTTT.